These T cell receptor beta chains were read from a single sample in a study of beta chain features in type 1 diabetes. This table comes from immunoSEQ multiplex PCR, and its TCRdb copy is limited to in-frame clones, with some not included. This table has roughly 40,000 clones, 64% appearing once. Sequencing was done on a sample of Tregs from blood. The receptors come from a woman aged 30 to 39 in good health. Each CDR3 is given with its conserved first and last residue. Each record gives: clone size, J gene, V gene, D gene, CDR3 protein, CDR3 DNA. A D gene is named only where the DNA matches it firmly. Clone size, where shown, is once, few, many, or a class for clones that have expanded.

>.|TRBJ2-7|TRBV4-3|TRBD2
CASSHGLAGWDEQYF
TGCGCCAGCAGCCACGGACTAGCGGGATGGGACGAGCAGTACTTC
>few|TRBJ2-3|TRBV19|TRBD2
CASSYTSGDTDTQYF
TGTGCCAGTAGTTATACTAGCGGAGACACAGATACGCAGTATTTT
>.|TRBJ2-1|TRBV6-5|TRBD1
CASSPAGTGLNEQFF
TGTGCCAGCAGCCCCGCCGGGACAGGGCTCAATGAGCAGTTCTTC
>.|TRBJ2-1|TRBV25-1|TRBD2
CASSESSGTSYNEQFF
TGTGCCAGCAGTGAATCTAGCGGTACCTCCTACAATGAGCAGTTCTTC
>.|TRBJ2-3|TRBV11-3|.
CASSFGNPQDTQYF
TGTGCCAGCAGCTTCGGGAACCCGCAGGATACGCAGTATTTT
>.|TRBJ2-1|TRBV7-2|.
CASSLSGSSYNEQFF
TGTGCCAGCAGCTTATCGGGTAGCTCCTACAATGAGCAGTTCTTC
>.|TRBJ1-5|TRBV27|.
CATSGGPNQPQHF
TGTGCCACGTCTGGAGGGCCCAATCAGCCCCAGCATTTT
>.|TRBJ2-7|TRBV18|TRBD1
CASSQPGQGFHEQYF
TGTGCCAGCTCACAACCGGGACAGGGCTTTCACGAGCAGTACTTC
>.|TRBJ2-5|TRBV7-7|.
CASSLVLTHQETQYF
TGTGCTAGCAGCTTAGTCCTCACACATCAAGAGACCCAGTACTTC
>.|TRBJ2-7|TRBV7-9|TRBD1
CASRRTGGSSYEQYF
TGTGCCAGCAGACGAACAGGGGGCAGCTCCTACGAGCAGTACTTC
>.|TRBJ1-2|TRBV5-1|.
CASSKDSGYTF
TGCGCCAGCAGCAAGGACTCTGGCTACACCTTC
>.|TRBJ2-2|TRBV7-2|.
CASRRNSVTGELFF
TGTGCCAGCAGACGTAATAGCGTGACCGGGGAGCTGTTTTTT
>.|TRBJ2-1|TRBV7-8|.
CASSFARQSSYNEQFF
TGTGCCAGCAGCTTCGCCAGGCAGAGCTCCTACAATGAGCAGTTCTTC
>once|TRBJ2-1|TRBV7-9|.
CASSFQANEQFF
TGTGCCAGCAGCTTCCAAGCGAATGAGCAGTTCTTC
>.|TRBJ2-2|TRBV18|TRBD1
CASSLLGTENTGELFF
TGTGCCAGCTCACTTTTAGGGACAGAGAACACCGGGGAGCTGTTTTTT
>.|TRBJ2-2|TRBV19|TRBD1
CASMDRGLTFGELFF
TGTGCCAGTATGGACAGGGGGCTGACCTTCGGGGAGCTGTTTTTT
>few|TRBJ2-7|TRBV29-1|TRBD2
CSVPAGNSYEQYF
TGCAGCGTTCCAGCGGGAAACTCCTACGAGCAGTACTTC
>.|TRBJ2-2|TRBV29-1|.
CSVDLAGNTGELFF
TGCAGCGTTGACCTCGCCGGGAACACCGGGGAGCTGTTTTTT
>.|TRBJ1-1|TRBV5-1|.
CASSPLRGSLNTEAFF
TGCGCCAGCAGCCCGCTTCGAGGGTCCCTGAACACTGAAGCTTTCTTT
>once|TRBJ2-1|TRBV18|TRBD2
CASSPPAGGPHEQFF
TGTGCCAGCTCCCCCCCAGCGGGAGGGCCCCATGAGCAGTTCTTC
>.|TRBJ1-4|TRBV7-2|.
CASSLVAGAQEKLFF
TGTGCCAGCAGCTTAGTAGCTGGGGCCCAGGAAAAACTGTTTTTT
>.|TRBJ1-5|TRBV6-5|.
CASSRSQGLGQPQHF
TGTGCCAGCAGTCGAAGTCAGGGGCTGGGTCAGCCCCAGCATTTT
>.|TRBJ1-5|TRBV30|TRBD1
CAWSGQGRHQPQHF
TGTGCCTGGAGTGGACAGGGGAGACATCAGCCCCAGCATTTT
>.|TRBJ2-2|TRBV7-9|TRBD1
CASSLSPGQGNTGELFF
TGTGCCAGCAGCTTATCTCCGGGACAGGGGAACACCGGGGAGCTGTTTTTT
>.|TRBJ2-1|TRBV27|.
CASRKRLIGPLGEQFF
TGTGCCAGCAGGAAAAGACTCATCGGCCCTCTTGGTGAGCAGTTCTTC
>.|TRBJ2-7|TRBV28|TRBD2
CASSPLGSGRAGTYEQYF
TGTGCCAGCAGTCCCTTGGGGAGCGGGAGGGCCGGAACCTACGAGCAGTACTTC
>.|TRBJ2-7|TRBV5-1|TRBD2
CASSLVASGGVYEQYF
TGCGCCAGCAGCTTGGTGGCTAGCGGGGGAGTCTACGAGCAGTACTTC
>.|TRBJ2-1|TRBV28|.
CASSFGETDEQFF
TGTGCCAGCAGTTTCGGGGAAACGGATGAGCAGTTCTTC
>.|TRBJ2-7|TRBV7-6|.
CASSPRLGPHEQYF
TGTGCCAGCAGCCCCCGACTAGGACCCCACGAGCAGTACTTC
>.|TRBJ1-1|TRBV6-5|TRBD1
CASSYRGSGTEAFF
TGTGCCAGCAGCTACAGGGGCTCGGGCACTGAAGCTTTCTTT
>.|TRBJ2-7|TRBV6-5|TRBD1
CASSSRGQGKEQYF
TGTGCCAGCAGTTCCAGAGGACAGGGGAAAGAGCAGTACTTC
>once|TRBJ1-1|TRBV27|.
CASSRVTGTTRTEAFF
TGTGCCAGCAGCCGAGTCACAGGGACTACCCGCACTGAAGCTTTCTTT
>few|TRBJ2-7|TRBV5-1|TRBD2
CASSKRTSGKTYEQYF
TGCGCCAGCAGCAAGCGGACTAGCGGGAAAACCTACGAGCAGTACTTC
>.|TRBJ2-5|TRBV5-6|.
CASSRTGTQETQYF
TGTGCCAGCAGCCGCACAGGGACCCAAGAGACCCAGTACTTC
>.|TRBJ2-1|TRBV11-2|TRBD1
CASSPRTGPTYNEQFF
TGTGCCAGCAGCCCCCGGACAGGACCGACTTACAATGAGCAGTTCTTC
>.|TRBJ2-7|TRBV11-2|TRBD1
CASSKHRGPYEQYF
TGTGCCAGCAGCAAACACAGGGGGCCCTACGAGCAGTACTTC
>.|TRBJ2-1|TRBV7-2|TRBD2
CASSLGGAGKYGEQFF
TGTGCCAGCAGCTTAGGCGGAGCGGGAAAGTACGGTGAGCAGTTCTTC
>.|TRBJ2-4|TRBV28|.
CASSLEGAAKNIQYF
TGTGCCAGCAGTTTGGAGGGGGCGGCCAAAAACATTCAGTACTTC
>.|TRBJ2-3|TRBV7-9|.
CASSPGSAGDRTDTQYF
TGTGCCAGCAGCCCCGGGTCGGCAGGGGACCGCACAGATACGCAGTATTTT
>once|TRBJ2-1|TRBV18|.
CASSPVSRGVWNEQFF
TGTGCCAGCTCACCAGTTTCCAGGGGGGTCTGGAATGAGCAGTTCTTC
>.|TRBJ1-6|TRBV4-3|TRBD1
CASSQDDRGNSPLHF
TGCGCCAGCAGCCAAGATGACAGGGGAAATTCACCCCTCCACTTT
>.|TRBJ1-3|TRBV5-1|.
CASSNQDTIYF
TGCGCCAGCAGCAACCAGGACACCATATATTTT
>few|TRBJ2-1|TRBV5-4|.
CASSLDPSRNNEQFF
TGTGCCAGCAGCTTGGATCCGAGTCGCAACAATGAGCAGTTCTTC
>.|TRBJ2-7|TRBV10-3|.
CAISESSDEQYF
TGTGCCATCAGTGAGTCGAGCGACGAGCAGTACTTC
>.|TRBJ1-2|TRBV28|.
CASSRRGHTGFGGYTF
TGTGCCAGCAGTCGAAGAGGGCATACAGGGTTTGGTGGCTACACCTTC
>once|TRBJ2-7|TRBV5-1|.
CASSLGDTVSYEQYF
TGCGCCAGCAGCTTGGGGGACACGGTTTCCTACGAGCAGTACTTC
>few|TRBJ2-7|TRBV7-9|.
CASSLQQGGYEQYF
TGTGCCAGCAGCCTACAACAGGGTGGCTACGAGCAGTACTTC
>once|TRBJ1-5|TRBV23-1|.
CAKSTDRLRFQPQHF
TGCGCCAAGAGTACCGACAGACTGAGGTTTCAGCCCCAGCATTTT
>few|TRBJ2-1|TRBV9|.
CASSVGPEEYNEQFF
TGTGCCAGCAGCGTAGGTCCCGAGGAGTACAATGAGCAGTTCTTC
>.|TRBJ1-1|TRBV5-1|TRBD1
CASIASGQGWTEAFF
TGCGCCAGCATCGCCTCGGGACAGGGGTGGACTGAAGCTTTCTTT
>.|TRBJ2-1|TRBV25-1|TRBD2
CASSDPTSGRVGEQFF
TGTGCCAGCAGTGACCCGACTAGCGGGAGGGTCGGTGAGCAGTTCTTC